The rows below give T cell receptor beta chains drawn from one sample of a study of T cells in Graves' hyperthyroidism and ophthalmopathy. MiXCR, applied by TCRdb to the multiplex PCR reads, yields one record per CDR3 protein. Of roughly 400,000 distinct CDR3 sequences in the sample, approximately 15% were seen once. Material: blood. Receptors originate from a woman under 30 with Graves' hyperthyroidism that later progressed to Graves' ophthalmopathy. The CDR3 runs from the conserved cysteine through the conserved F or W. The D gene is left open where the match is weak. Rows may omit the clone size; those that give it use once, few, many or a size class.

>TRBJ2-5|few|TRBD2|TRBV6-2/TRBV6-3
TGTGCCAGCAGTTACCCCACTAGCGGGAGGGGGCAAGAGACCCAGTACTTC
CASSYPTSGRGQETQYF
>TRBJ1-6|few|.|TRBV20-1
TGCAGTGCTAGAGATCAACGCTCCTATAATTCACCCCTCCACTTT
CSARDQRSYNSPLHF
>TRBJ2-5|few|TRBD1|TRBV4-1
TGCGCCAGCAGCCAACCGGGACAGGGTTTTGTGACCCAGTACTTC
CASSQPGQGFVTQYF
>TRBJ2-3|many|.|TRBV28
TGTGCCAGCAGTTTAGGAAGCGGCTTTGATACGCAGTATTTT
CASSLGSGFDTQYF
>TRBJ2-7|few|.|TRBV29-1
TGCAGCATCACCAGTGGATACGAGCAGTACTTC
CSITSGYEQYF
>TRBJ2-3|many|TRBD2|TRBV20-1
TGCAGTGCTAGAGGGGAGGGCCCCGGAACAGATACGCAGTATTTT
CSARGEGPGTDTQYF
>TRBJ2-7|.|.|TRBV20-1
TGCAGTGCTAGAGATCTTGGGGGCAACGAGCAGTACTTC
CSARDLGGNEQYF
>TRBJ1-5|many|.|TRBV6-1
TGTGCCAGCAGTGATGATCCCGCGGCTTATAGCAATCAGCCCCAGCATTTT
CASSDDPAAYSNQPQHF
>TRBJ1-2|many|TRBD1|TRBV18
TGTGCCAGCTCTCCAGACAGGGGCTATGGCTACACCTTC
CASSPDRGYGYTF
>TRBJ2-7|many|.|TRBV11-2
TGTGCCAGCAGCACCGGACGGTGGGACTACGAGCAGTACTTC
CASSTGRWDYEQYF
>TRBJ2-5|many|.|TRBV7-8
TGTGCCAGCAGCTTGGAACGGGGGTCGGGGGAGACCCAGTACTTC
CASSLERGSGETQYF
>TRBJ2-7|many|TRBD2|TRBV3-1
TGTGCCAGCAGCCATGGGACTAGCTTCTACGAGCAGTACTTC
CASSHGTSFYEQYF
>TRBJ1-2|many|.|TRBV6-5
TGTGCCAGCAGTTACTCTTCAACCCGCTACTATGGCTACACCTTC
CASSYSSTRYYGYTF
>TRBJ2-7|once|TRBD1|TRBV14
TGTGCCAGCAGCCAGGACAGGCCGAGATCTCCTTACGAGCAGTACTTC
CASSQDRPRSPYEQYF
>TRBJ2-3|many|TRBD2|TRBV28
TGTGCCGCGGAGCGGGACCGCACAGATACGCAGTATTTT
CAAERDRTDTQYF
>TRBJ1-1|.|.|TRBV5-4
TGTGCCAGCAGCTTGGAGGGGCATTGGAGAGCGAACACTGAAGCTTTCTTT
CASSLEGHWRANTEAFF
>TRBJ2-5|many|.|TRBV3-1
TGTGCCAGCAGCCAGCGGGTGGAGACCCAGTACTTC
CASSQRVETQYF
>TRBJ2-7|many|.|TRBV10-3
TGTGCCATCACCCTTCTGCGGAGCTCCTACGAGCAGTACTTC
CAITLLRSSYEQYF
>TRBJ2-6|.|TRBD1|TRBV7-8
TGTGCCAGCAGCTTTCAACCGGGACAGGTATTATCCCCTGGGGCCAACGTCCTGACTTTC
CASSFQPGQVLSPGANVLTF
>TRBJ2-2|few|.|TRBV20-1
TGCAGTGCTGGTAGACTATCCGGGGAGCTGTTTTTT
CSAGRLSGELFF
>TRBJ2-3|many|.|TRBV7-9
TGTGCCAGCAGCTTAGTTCGGTCAGGCGGGTCATCAGATACGCAGTATTTT
CASSLVRSGGSSDTQYF
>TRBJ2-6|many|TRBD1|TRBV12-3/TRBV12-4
TGTGCCAGCAGCCCGGGACAGTGGCTGGGGGCCAACGTCCTGACTTTC
CASSPGQWLGANVLTF
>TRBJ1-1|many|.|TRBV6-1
TGTGCCAGCAGTCAGTATACTGAAGCTTTCTTT
CASSQYTEAFF
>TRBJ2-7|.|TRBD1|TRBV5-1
TGCGCCAGCAGCTTGGACCCTCCGGGGACAGGGGGCGCAACCTACGAGCAGTACTTC
CASSLDPPGTGGATYEQYF
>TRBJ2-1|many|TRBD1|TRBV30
TGTGCCTGGAGAAAAGGGACAGTCAATGAGCAGTTCTTC
CAWRKGTVNEQFF
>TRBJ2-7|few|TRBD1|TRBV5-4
TGTGCCAGCAGCCACCCACAGGGGGCGGATGCCTACGAGCAGTACTTC
CASSHPQGADAYEQYF
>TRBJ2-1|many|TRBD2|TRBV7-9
TGTGCCAGCAGCTTAGCTCGGCTAGCGGGAGGAGGTGAGCAGTTCTTC
CASSLARLAGGGEQFF
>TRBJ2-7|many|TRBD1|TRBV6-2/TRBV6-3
TGTGCCAGCAGCGTCCCGCACGGACAGGGAAACTACGAGCAGTACTTC
CASSVPHGQGNYEQYF
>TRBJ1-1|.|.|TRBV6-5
TGTGCCAGCAGTTACTCGGGGGAGGACACTGAAGCTTTCTTT
CASSYSGEDTEAFF
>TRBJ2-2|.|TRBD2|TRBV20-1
TGCAGTGCGAGTCAGTCGGGACTAGCGGGAGTCGGGGAGCTGTTTTTT
CSASQSGLAGVGELFF
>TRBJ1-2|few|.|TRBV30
TGTGCCTGGAGACCCCCATGGGTCTATGGCTACACCTTC
CAWRPPWVYGYTF
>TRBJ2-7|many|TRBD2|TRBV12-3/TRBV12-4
TGTGCCAGCAGTCTGACTAGCGGTGATTACGAGCAGTACTTC
CASSLTSGDYEQYF
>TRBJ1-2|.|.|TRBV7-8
TGTGCCAGCAGCCCAGGACTAGGGGCTAACTATGGCTACACCTTC
CASSPGLGANYGYTF
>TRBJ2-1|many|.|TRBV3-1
TGTGCCAGCAGCCAAGAGGGAGGTATTGAGCAGTTCTTC
CASSQEGGIEQFF
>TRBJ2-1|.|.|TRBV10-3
TGTGCCATCAGTGTTTCGGATAACAATGAGCAGTTCTTC
CAISVSDNNEQFF
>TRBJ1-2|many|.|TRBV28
TGTGCCAGCAGTTCCCCTGACCGACCCGCTAACTATGGCTACACCTTC
CASSSPDRPANYGYTF
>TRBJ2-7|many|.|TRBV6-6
TGTGCCAGCAGTTACTTATACAGCTACGAGCAGTACTTC
CASSYLYSYEQYF
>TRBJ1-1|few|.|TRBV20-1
TGCAGTGCTAGAGATGGTTCGTGGGGCATCACTGAAGCTTTCTTT
CSARDGSWGITEAFF
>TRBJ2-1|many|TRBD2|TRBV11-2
TGTGCCAGCAGCCCTGGACTAGGGTCCTACAATGAGCAGTTCTTC
CASSPGLGSYNEQFF
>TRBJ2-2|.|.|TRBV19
TGTGCCAGTACCCTCGTCAGGTCGGGCACCGGGGAGCTGTTTTTT
CASTLVRSGTGELFF
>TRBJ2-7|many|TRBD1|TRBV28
TGTGCCAGCAGGGGACAGGGCTTGAGGGAGCAGTACTTC
CASRGQGLREQYF
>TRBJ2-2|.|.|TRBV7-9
TGTGCCACCCAGGACAGACGGGTTGATACCGGGGAGCTGTTTTTT
CATQDRRVDTGELFF
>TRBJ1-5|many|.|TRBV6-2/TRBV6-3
TGTGCCAGCCGCCCATCGCCGGTCAAGGGTAATCAGCCCCAGCATTTT
CASRPSPVKGNQPQHF
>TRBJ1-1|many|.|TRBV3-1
TGTGCCAGCAGCCAGGGTGGGGGCCACACTGAAGCTTTCTTT
CASSQGGGHTEAFF
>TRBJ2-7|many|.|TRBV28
TGTGCCACAAATAGGGGGGCAAGGCTTGAGCAGTACTTC
CATNRGARLEQYF
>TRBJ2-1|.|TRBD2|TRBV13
TGCGCCAGCAGCCAACCACAGGGACTAGCGAGATCTTACAATGAGCAGTTCTTC
CASSQPQGLARSYNEQFF